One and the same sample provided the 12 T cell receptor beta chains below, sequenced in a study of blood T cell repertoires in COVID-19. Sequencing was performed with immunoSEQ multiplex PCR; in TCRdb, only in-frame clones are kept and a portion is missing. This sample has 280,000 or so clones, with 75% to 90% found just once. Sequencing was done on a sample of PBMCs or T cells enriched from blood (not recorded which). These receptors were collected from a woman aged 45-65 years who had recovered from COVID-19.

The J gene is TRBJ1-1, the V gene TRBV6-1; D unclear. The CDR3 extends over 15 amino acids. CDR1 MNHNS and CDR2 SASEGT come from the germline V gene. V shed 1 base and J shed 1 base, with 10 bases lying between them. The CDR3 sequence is CASSEVAGSNTEAFF. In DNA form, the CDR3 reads TGTGCCAGCAGTGAAGTCGCAGGATCGAACACTGAAGCTTTCTTT.

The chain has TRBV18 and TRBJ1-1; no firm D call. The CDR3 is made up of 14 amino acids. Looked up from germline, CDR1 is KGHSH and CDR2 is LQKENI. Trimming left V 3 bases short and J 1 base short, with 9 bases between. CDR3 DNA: TGTGCCAGCTCACCGTCGCGGGGGAACACTGAAGCTTTCTTT. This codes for CASSPSRGNTEAFF.

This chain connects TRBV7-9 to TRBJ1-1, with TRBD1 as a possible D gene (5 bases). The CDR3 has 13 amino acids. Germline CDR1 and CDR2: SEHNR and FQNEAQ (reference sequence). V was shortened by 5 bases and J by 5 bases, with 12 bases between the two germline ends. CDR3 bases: TGTGCCAGCAGCGGCAGGGCTTTTACTGAAGCTTTCTTT. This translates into CASSGRAFTEAFF.

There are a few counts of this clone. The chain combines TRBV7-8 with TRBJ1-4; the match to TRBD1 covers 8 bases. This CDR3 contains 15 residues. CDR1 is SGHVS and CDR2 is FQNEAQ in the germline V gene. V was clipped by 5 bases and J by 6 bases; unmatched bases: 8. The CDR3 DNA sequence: TGTGCCAGCAGCCCTAGACAGGGGCGGTATGAAAAACTGTTTTTT. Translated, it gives CASSPRQGRYEKLFF.

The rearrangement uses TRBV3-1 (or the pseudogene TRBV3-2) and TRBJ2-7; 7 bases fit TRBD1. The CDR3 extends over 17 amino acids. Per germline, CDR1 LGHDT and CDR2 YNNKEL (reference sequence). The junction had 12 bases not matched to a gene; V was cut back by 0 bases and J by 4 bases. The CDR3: CASSQDPGTDEEYEQYF. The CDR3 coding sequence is TGTGCCAGCAGCCAAGACCCCGGGACAGATGAGGAATACGAGCAGTACTTC.

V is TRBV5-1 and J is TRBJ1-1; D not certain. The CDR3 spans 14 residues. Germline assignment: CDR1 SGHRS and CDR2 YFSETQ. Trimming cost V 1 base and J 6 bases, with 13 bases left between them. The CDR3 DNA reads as TGCGCCAGCAGCTTGAACGGGGAGTCGGCTGAAGCTTTCTTT. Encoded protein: CASSLNGESAEAFF.

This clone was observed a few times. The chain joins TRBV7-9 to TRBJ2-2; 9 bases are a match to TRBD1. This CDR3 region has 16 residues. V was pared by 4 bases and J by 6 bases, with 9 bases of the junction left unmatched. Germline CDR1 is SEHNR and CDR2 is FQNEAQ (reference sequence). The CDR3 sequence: CASSSRDREVSGELFF. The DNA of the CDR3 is TGTGCCAGCAGCTCGAGGGACAGGGAAGTCTCCGGGGAGCTGTTTTTT.

The CDR3, as DNA: TGTGCCAGCAGAGCCGACAGGGTCTTTTCCGGGGAGCTGTTTTTT. Protein product: CASRADRVFSGELFF. The chain links TRBV2 to TRBJ2-2, with 7 bases matching TRBD1. The trim removed 6 bases at V and 6 bases at J, leaving 10 bases unmatched. This CDR3 contains 15 residues. Germline V lookup: CDR1 SNHLY, CDR2 FYNNEI.

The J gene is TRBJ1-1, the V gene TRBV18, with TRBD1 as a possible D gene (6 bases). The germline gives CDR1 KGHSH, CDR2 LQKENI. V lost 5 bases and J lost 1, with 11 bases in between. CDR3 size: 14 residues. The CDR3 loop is CASSSGVRNTEAFF. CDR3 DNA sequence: TGTGCCAGCTCATCAGGGGTCCGGAACACTGAAGCTTTCTTT.

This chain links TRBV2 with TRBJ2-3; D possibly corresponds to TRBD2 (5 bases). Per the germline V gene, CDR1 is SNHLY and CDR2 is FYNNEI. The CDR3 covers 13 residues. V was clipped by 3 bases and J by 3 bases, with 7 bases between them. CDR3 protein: CASSETTTDTQYF. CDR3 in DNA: TGTGCCAGCAGTGAGACTACAACAGATACGCAGTATTTT.

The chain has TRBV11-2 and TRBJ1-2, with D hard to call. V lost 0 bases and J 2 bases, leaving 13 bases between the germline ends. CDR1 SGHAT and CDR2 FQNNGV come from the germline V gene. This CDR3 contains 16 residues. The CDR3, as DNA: TGTGCCAGCAGCTTAGATCCCCGGGGAACAAACTATGGCTACACCTTC. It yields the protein CASSLDPRGTNYGYTF.

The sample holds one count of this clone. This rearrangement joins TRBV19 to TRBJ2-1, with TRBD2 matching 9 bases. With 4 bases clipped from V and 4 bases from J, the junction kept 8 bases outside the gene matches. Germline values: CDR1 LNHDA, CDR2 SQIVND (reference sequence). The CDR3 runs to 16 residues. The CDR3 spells CASSRGGTSWYNEQFF. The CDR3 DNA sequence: TGTGCCAGTAGTAGGGGGGGGACTAGCTGGTACAATGAGCAGTTCTTC.